This T cell receptor (beta chain) was captured in a study of blood T cell repertoires in COVID-19. Overall study context: The United States, Italy and Spain provided the acute and convalescent COVID-19 samples.

Assay used: immunoSEQ multiplex PCR; TCRdb lists only in-frame clones, some missing. This sample has 150,000 or so clones; 60% to 80% occur once, and the top ten carry roughly 2.9%. CDR3 length: 14 residues. Germline CDR1 and CDR2: SGDLS and YYNGEE. V gave up 3 bases and J gave up 0 bases, with 10 bases separating them. The origin of this receptor is a woman aged 45-65 years who had recovered from COVID-19. Sequencing used PBMCs or T cells enriched from blood (not recorded which). The chain uses TRBV9 and TRBJ2-7; D is perhaps TRBD2 (5 bases). CDR3 DNA: TGTGCCAGCAGCGAACGGGGTCTCTCCTACGAGCAGTACTTC. Translating gives CASSERGLSYEQYF.